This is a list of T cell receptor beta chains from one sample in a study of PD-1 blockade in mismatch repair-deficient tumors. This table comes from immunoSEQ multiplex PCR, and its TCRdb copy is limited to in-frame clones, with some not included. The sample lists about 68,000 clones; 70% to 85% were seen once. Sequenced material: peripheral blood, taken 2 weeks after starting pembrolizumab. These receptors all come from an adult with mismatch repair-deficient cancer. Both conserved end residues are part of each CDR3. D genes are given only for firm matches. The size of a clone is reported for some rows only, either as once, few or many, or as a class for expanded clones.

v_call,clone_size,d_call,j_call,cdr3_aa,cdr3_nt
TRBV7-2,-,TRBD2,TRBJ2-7,CASSSGLERTHEQYF,TGTGCCAGCAGCTCCGGACTAGAACGGACCCACGAGCAGTACTTC
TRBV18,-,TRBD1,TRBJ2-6,CASSSYSPTGGASGANVLTF,TGTGCCAGCTCATCCTACTCCCCGACAGGGGGCGCTTCTGGGGCCAACGTCCTGACTTTC
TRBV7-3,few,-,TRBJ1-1,CASSLNRNTEAFF,TGTGCCAGCAGCTTAAACAGAAACACTGAAGCTTTCTTT
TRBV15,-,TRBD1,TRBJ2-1,CATSRRRDSGFNEQFF,TGTGCCACCAGCCGACGCCGGGACAGTGGGTTCAATGAGCAGTTCTTC
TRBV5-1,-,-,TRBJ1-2,CASSLEGGQAYGYTF,TGCGCCAGCAGCTTGGAGGGGGGGCAGGCCTATGGCTACACCTTC
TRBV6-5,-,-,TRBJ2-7,CASRSTTGFYEQYF,TGTGCCAGCAGATCAACGACGGGTTTCTACGAGCAGTACTTC
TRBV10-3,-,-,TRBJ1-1,CAINGGQRSEAFF,TGTGCCATCAATGGGGGGCAGAGGTCTGAAGCTTTCTTT
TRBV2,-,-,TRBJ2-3,CASRPRGASNRDTQYF,TGTGCCAGCAGACCGAGGGGGGCTAGCAATAGAGATACGCAGTATTTT
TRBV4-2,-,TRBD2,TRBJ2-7,CASSSNGRANEQYF,TGTGCCAGCAGCTCCAACGGGAGGGCAAACGAGCAGTACTTC
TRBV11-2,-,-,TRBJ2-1,CASSLGYNEQFF,TGTGCCAGCAGCTTGGGTTACAATGAGCAGTTCTTC
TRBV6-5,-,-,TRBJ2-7,CATPYEQYF,TGTGCCACACCCTACGAGCAGTACTTC
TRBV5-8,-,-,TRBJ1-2,CASSPFGSSYGYTF,TGTGCCAGCAGCCCCTTTGGTTCGAGCTATGGCTACACCTTC
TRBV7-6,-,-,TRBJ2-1,CASSLTLATTYNEQFF,TGTGCCAGCAGCTTAACCCTAGCCACTACCTACAATGAGCAGTTCTTC
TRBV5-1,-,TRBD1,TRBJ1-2,CASSPDGQGNYGYTF,TGCGCCAGCAGCCCGGACGGACAGGGCAACTATGGCTACACCTTC
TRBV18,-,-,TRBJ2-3,CASSPGKGTSTDTQYF,TGTGCCAGCTCACCAGGGAAGGGGACAAGCACAGATACGCAGTATTTT
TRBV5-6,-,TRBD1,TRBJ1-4,CASTRYYTGTGVEKLFF,TGTGCCAGCACCCGATACTATACCGGGACAGGGGTTGAAAAACTGTTTTTT
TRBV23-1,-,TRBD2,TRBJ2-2,CASRGLAGVVGTGELFF,TGCGCCAGCCGAGGGCTAGCGGGAGTAGTGGGCACCGGGGAGCTGTTTTTT
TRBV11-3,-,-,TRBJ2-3,CASSLGGVDTQYF,TGTGCCAGCAGCTTAGGGGGGGTCGATACGCAGTATTTT
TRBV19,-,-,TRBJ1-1,CASSTGLTPNTEAFF,TGTGCCAGTAGTACAGGACTGACGCCGAACACTGAAGCTTTCTTT
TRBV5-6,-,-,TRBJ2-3,CASSRSGGTDTQYF,TGTGCCAGCAGCCGTTCAGGGGGGACAGATACGCAGTATTTT
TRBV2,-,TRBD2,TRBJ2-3,CASSGSGRDTQYF,TGTGCCAGCAGTGGAAGCGGGAGGGATACGCAGTATTTT
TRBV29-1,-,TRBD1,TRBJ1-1,CSGSGQINTEAFF,TGCAGCGGCTCGGGACAGATAAACACTGAAGCTTTCTTT
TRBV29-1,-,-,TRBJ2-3,CSVEGAATTSSTDTQYF,TGCAGCGTTGAAGGGGCCGCCACTACTTCTAGCACAGATACGCAGTATTTT
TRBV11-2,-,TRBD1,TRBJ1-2,CASSPGTGYYGYTF,TGTGCCAGCAGCCCCGGGACAGGGTACTATGGCTACACCTTC
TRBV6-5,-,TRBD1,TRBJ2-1,CASSKDRASNEQFF,TGTGCCAGCAGTAAGGACAGGGCCTCCAATGAGCAGTTCTTC
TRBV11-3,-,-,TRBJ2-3,CASSLDERAASTDTQYF,TGTGCCAGCAGCTTAGATGAGAGAGCGGCTAGCACAGATACGCAGTATTTT
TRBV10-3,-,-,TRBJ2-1,CAISESRQATNYNEQFF,TGTGCCATCAGTGAGTCCAGACAGGCCACCAATTACAATGAGCAGTTCTTC
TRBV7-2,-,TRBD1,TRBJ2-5,CASSSGQYLGTQYF,TGTGCCAGCAGCTCGGGACAGTATTTGGGGACCCAGTACTTC
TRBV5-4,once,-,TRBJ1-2,CASRKSGSANYGYTF,TGTGCCAGCCGAAAAAGCGGGTCAGCAAACTATGGCTACACCTTC
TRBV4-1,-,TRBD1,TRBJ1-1,CASSHGQGRITEAFF,TGCGCCAGCAGTCACGGACAGGGCAGGATCACTGAAGCTTTCTTT
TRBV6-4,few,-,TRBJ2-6,CASSDRVSSGANVLTF,TGTGCCAGCAGTGACAGGGTGTCATCTGGGGCCAACGTCCTGACTTTC
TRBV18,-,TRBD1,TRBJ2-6,CASSPPGQSTSGANVLTF,TGTGCCAGCTCGCCACCGGGACAGAGTACCTCTGGGGCCAACGTCCTGACTTTC
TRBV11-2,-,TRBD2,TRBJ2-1,CASRHTSEVWNEQFF,TGTGCCAGCAGGCATACTAGCGAGGTGTGGAATGAGCAGTTCTTC
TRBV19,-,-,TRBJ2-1,CASSIDQGEQFF,TGTGCCAGTAGTATAGACCAAGGGGAGCAGTTCTTC
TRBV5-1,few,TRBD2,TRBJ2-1,CASSLESGTTHNEQFF,TGCGCCAGCAGCTTGGAAAGCGGGACGACCCACAATGAGCAGTTCTTC
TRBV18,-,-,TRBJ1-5,CASSPRGASNQPQHF,TGTGCCAGCTCACCGCGGGGGGCTAGCAATCAGCCCCAGCATTTT
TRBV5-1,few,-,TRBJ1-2,CASSLEGVDGYTF,TGCGCCAGCAGCTTGGAGGGGGTCGACGGCTACACCTTC
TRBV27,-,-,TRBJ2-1,CASRMKGGTSSNEQFF,TGTGCCAGCAGGATGAAAGGGGGGACGTCCTCCAATGAGCAGTTCTTC
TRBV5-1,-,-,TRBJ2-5,CASSLAGQGGVRLETQYF,TGCGCCAGCAGCTTGGCCGGGCAGGGTGGAGTCCGGCTGGAGACCCAGTACTTC
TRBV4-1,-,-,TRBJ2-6,CASSQTGSGANVLTF,TGCGCCAGCAGCCAAACAGGCTCTGGGGCCAACGTCCTGACTTTC
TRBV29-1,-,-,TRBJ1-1,CSVGHRNTEAFF,TGCAGCGTTGGCCACAGGAACACTGAAGCTTTCTTT
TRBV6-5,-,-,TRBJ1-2,CASSYGGDYGYTF,TGTGCCAGCAGTTACGGGGGGGACTATGGCTACACCTTC
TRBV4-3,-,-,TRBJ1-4,CASSRGGLNEKLFF,TGCGCCAGCAGCCGGGGGGGGCTTAATGAAAAACTGTTTTTT
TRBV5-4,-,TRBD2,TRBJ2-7,CASSSKSGSLYEQYF,TGTGCCAGCAGCTCGAAAAGCGGGAGTTTGTACGAGCAGTACTTC
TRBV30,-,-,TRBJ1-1,CAWSVKLENTEAFF,TGTGCCTGGAGTGTTAAATTGGAGAACACTGAAGCTTTCTTT
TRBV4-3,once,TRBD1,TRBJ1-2,CASSPETGGYYGYTF,TGCGCCAGCAGCCCAGAAACAGGGGGTTACTATGGCTACACCTTC
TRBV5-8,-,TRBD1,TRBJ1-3,CASSGQGLSGNTIYF,TGTGCCAGCAGCGGACAGGGACTTTCTGGAAACACCATATATTTT
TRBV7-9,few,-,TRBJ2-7,CASSRDGPYEQYF,TGTGCCAGCAGTAGGGACGGTCCCTACGAGCAGTACTTC
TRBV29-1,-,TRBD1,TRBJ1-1,CSVDGQGDLF,TGCAGCGTAGACGGACAGGGAGATCTCTTT
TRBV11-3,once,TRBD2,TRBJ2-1,CASSLGLAGGAPFNEQFF,TGTGCCAGCAGCTTGGGACTAGCGGGGGGTGCTCCCTTTAATGAGCAGTTCTTC
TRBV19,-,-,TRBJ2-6,CASSIVKGGSGANVLTF,TGTGCCAGTAGTATAGTAAAGGGGGGCTCTGGGGCCAACGTCCTGACTTTC